A single sample gave rise to the 28 T cell receptor beta chains below, sequenced in a study of Ad26.COV2.S vaccination and SARS-CoV-2 variants. Some clones are missing from TCRdb's copy, which holds only in-frame ones; the method was immunoSEQ multiplex PCR. The top ten clones hold just under 5% of a sample with more than 300,000 clones, 80% to 90% of them seen once. Sample treatment: about 20 received Ad26.COV2.S at low or high dose, single or two shots; several received placebo; per-sample allocation not given. Day 63 after the first vaccine or placebo injection was the time point for sampling. Here the sequenced sample was peripheral blood, taken in a trial of Ad26.COV2.S vaccine versus placebo. The receptor source for this set is a person between 18 and 60 years old who received the Ad26.COV2.S COVID-19 vaccine or a placebo.

This chain uses TRBV28 with TRBJ1-2; the match to TRBD1 covers 7 bases. V was pared by 10 bases and J by 4 bases, with 9 bases of the junction left unmatched. The CDR3 length is 13 residues. Germline V gene data show CDR1 as MDHEN and CDR2 as SYDVKM. CDR3 in DNA: TGTGCCAAGCAAAATGGGGACAGCTATGGCTACACCTTC. This gives the protein CAKQNGDSYGYTF.

The chain carries TRBV5-5 and TRBJ2-2; possibly TRBD1 for D (5 bases). V was trimmed by 0 bases and J by 6 bases, leaving 9 bases between them. The CDR3 has 14 residues. Germline V gives CDR1 SGHKS, CDR2 YYEKEE (reference sequence). In DNA form, the CDR3 reads TGTGCCAGCAGCTTGGGTTGGGGCCCCGGGGAGCTGTTTTTT. This codes for CASSLGWGPGELFF.

This clone has only one observation. The V gene is TRBV28, the J gene TRBJ1-3; 8 bases fit TRBD1. Losses at the gene ends were 5 bases for V and 3 bases for J; bases not matched to a gene: 6. The germline CDR1 and CDR2 sequences are MDHEN and SYDVKM. CDR3 length: 15 amino acids. The DNA of the CDR3 is TGTGCCAGCAGTCCGACAGGGGAGCTTGGAAACACCATATATTTT. It codes for CASSPTGELGNTIYF.

CDR3 DNA: TGCAGCGTCATAACAGGTATTGGCGAGCAGTACTTC. Its protein product is CSVITGIGEQYF. The chain couples TRBV29-1 to TRBJ2-7, with a tentative D call TRBD1 (5 bases). The CDR3 runs 12 residues. Germline CDR1 reads SQVTM; CDR2 reads ANQGSEA. V dropped 6 bases and J dropped 6 bases, with 15 bases sitting between them.

This chain joins TRBV18 and TRBJ1-4; 7 bases fit TRBD1. Germline CDR1 KGHSH, CDR2 LQKENI. This CDR3 contains 14 residues. The V and J ends lost 2 bases and 7 bases, in that order; junction bases with no gene match: 4. The CDR3 reads CASSPRGLGEKLFF. In DNA, the CDR3 is TGTGCCAGCTCACCAAGGGGGCTGGGTGAAAAACTGTTTTTT.

The chain recombines TRBV10-1 with TRBJ2-7, with TRBD2 matching 13 bases. Germline-derived CDR1 and CDR2 are WNHNN and SYGVQD (reference sequence). The length of the CDR3 is 15 residues. J lost 2 bases, V lost 2 bases, and 0 bases had no gene match. CDR3 DNA: TGCGCCAGCAGTGAGGGACTAGCGGGAGCCTACGAGCAGTACTTC. This sequence encodes CASSEGLAGAYEQYF.

The rearrangement links TRBV21-1 to TRBJ2-3; the D segment call TRBD1 is taken from the table without a DNA check. TRBV21-1 is a listed pseudogene. The CDR3 is 15 amino acids. The CDR3 protein is CASSKGRGSTDTQYF. CDR3 DNA: TGTGCCAGCAGCAAAGGAAGGGGCAGCACAGATACGCAGTATTTT.

The chain combines TRBV5-1 with TRBJ1-1; 7 bases align to TRBD1. Germline V gene lookup returns CDR1 SGHRS and CDR2 YFSETQ. The CDR3 has 15 residues. Trimming at V came to 4 bases and at J to 0 bases, leaving 6 bases not matched to a gene. The CDR3 spells CASSNGGQMNTEAFF. CDR3 in DNA: TGCGCCAGCAGCAATGGGGGACAGATGAACACTGAAGCTTTCTTT.

The V gene is TRBV5-6, the J gene TRBJ1-2; D remains unclear. This CDR3 comprises 13 residues. Trimming removed 0 bases at V and 2 bases at J, with 5 bases between. The V gene's germline CDR1 is SGHDT and CDR2 YYEEEE. The CDR3 region is CASSLGPNYGYTF. The CDR3 bases are TGTGCCAGCAGCTTGGGACCGAACTATGGCTACACCTTC.

This chain connects TRBV28 to TRBJ2-5; D perhaps matches TRBD2 (6 bases). With 8 bases removed from V and 4 bases from J, the gap between germline ends came to 14 bases. Germline CDR1 MDHEN, CDR2 SYDVKM. The CDR3 is 13 residues long. The CDR3 DNA reads as TGTGCCAGCGGGGTCGCGGGATTAGAGACCCAGTACTTC. Translation gives CASGVAGLETQYF.

The chain has TRBV30 and TRBJ1-1; perhaps TRBD1 as D (5 bases). The V and J ends lost 1 base and 3 bases respectively, with 6 bases between them. The CDR3 spans 12 residues. The V gene's germline CDR1 is GTSNPN and CDR2 SVGIG (reference sequence). The CDR3 loop is CAWSEGHTEAFF. The CDR3 DNA reads as TGTGCCTGGAGTGAGGGGCACACTGAAGCTTTCTTT.

V gene TRBV9 combines with J gene TRBJ1-2, with a possible D match to TRBD1 (6 bases). Germline V gives CDR1 SGDLS, CDR2 YYNGEE. Deletions cut 3 bases from V and 6 bases from J, with 15 bases between. The length of the CDR3 is 14 residues. The CDR3 nucleotides are TGTGCCAGCAGCGGCGGGACAATTTTCGATGGCTACACCTTC. This sequence encodes CASSGGTIFDGYTF.

Remarks on this clone: Other DNA sequences in this sample translate to the same CDR3. V usage is TRBV9 and J usage is TRBJ2-5; tentatively, D is TRBD2 (5 bases). V was pared by 2 bases and J by 2 bases, with 7 bases between. This CDR3 has 13 residues. Germline CDR1 SGDLS, CDR2 YYNGEE. The CDR3 sequence is CASSVRGQETQYF. CDR3 nucleotide sequence: TGTGCCAGCAGCGTCCGGGGACAAGAGACCCAGTACTTC.

The chain employs TRBV6-6 and TRBJ2-1, with 7 bases matching TRBD2. V gave up 2 bases and J gave up 7 bases; unmatched junction bases: 2. The CDR3 is 13 amino acids. In germline, CDR1 is MNHNY, CDR2 SVGAGI (reference sequence). The CDR3 loop reads CASSYGGGNEQFF. CDR3 sequence (DNA): TGTGCCAGCAGTTACGGGGGAGGGAATGAGCAGTTCTTC.

The chain combines TRBV4-1 with TRBJ2-5, with 12 bases identical to TRBD1. The germline V gene encodes CDR1 MGHRA and CDR2 YSYEKL. This CDR3 region has 18 residues. V trimming: 6 bases; J trimming: 4 bases; junction bases outside the gene matches: 15. The CDR3 bases are TGCGCCAGCAGGCCTATACAAGGGACAGGGGGCGAGGTAGAGACCCAGTACTTC. This translates into CASRPIQGTGGEVETQYF.

This clone was seen just once. The chain links TRBV6-2 or TRBV6-3 to TRBJ2-7; possibly TRBD2 for D (5 bases). Germline values: CDR1 MNHEY, CDR2 SVGEGT. This CDR3 region has 15 residues. V was clipped by 2 bases and J by 0 bases, with 11 bases between them. DNA for the CDR3: TGTGCCAGCAGTTACGGGGAGAAAAGCTCCTACGAGCAGTACTTC. Translation gives CASSYGEKSSYEQYF.

The chain has TRBV5-8 and TRBJ2-3; the D gene is possibly TRBD1 (6 bases). The V and J ends lost 3 bases and 0 bases respectively, with 14 bases between them. Germline-derived CDR1 and CDR2 are SGHTS and YDEGEE. The CDR3 covers 16 residues. The DNA for the CDR3 is TGTGCCAGCAGCTCTTGGCGGACAGAAAGCACAGATACGCAGTATTTT. Amino acids: CASSSWRTESTDTQYF.

This clone is medium-sized (0.01 to 0.1%) by share. The chain employs TRBV4-1 and TRBJ2-7; D gene unclear. The CDR3 consists of 13 residues. The V gene's germline CDR1 is MGHRA and CDR2 YSYEKL. V was pared by 4 bases and J by 2 bases, with 9 bases between. CDR3 protein: CASSLSETYEQYF. In DNA, the CDR3 is TGCGCCAGCAGCCTGTCAGAGACCTACGAGCAGTACTTC.

The chain joins TRBV28 to TRBJ2-7; 9 bases fit TRBD2. In germline, CDR1 is MDHEN, CDR2 SYDVKM. V lost 4 bases and J lost 4; bases outside the gene matches: 14. The CDR3 contains 17 residues. DNA for the CDR3: TGTGCCAGCAGTTCACCCCTCGGCTTGAGCGGGAGGTACGAGCAGTACTTC. Translating gives CASSSPLGLSGRYEQYF.

The chain is built from TRBV18 and TRBJ2-7, with D uncertain. Germline loops: CDR1 KGHSH, CDR2 LQKENI. V was trimmed by 0 bases and J by 4 bases, leaving 13 bases between them. The CDR3 consists of 15 residues. CDR3 protein: CASSPPVNGFYEQYF. CDR3 nucleotides: TGTGCCAGCTCACCACCGGTAAACGGATTTTACGAGCAGTACTTC.

The CDR3 sequence: CASSLGGTGGEKLFF. For the CDR3, the DNA is TGTGCCAGCAGCTTGGGAGGGACAGGGGGCGAAAAACTGTTTTTT. V usage is TRBV11-2 and J usage is TRBJ1-4; 12 bases are shared with TRBD1. CDR3 length: 15 amino acids. V lost 3 bases to trimming and J lost 8 bases; unmatched junction nucleotides: 4. The germline V gene encodes CDR1 SGHAT and CDR2 FQNNGV.

The chain is built from TRBV2 and TRBJ2-5, with D possibly matching TRBD2 (5 bases). Germline values: CDR1 SNHLY, CDR2 FYNNEI. With 2 bases removed from V and 1 base from J, the gap between germline ends came to 11 bases. There are 15 residues in the CDR3. The CDR3 spells CASSEKFRGQETQYF. CDR3 nucleotide sequence: TGTGCCAGCAGTGAAAAGTTCCGGGGCCAAGAGACCCAGTACTTC. Full variable domain (rest looked up from reference TRBV2 and TRBJ2-5): EPEVTQTPSHQVTQMGQEVILRCVPISNHLYFYWYRQILGQKVEFLVSFYNNEISEKSEIFDDQFSVERPDGSNFTLKIRSTKLEDSAMYFCASSEKFRGQETQYFGPGTRLLVL.

The rearrangement links TRBV4-1 to TRBJ2-1; D ambiguous. Germline V gives CDR1 MGHRA, CDR2 YSYEKL. The CDR3 sequence is 12 residues long. The germline V and J ends were trimmed by 0 bases and 7 bases, with 4 bases remaining between them. In DNA, the CDR3 is TGCGCCAGCAGCCAAGATCGGAATGAGCAGTTCTTC. Protein product: CASSQDRNEQFF.

This chain joins TRBV28 and TRBJ2-3; D is undetermined. This CDR3 has 15 residues. Trimming took off 2 bases at V and 0 bases at J, with 9 bases between the two ends. The germline V gene encodes CDR1 MDHEN and CDR2 SYDVKM. CDR3 in amino acids: CASSLRVSSTDTQYF. In DNA form, the CDR3 reads TGTGCCAGCAGTTTAAGGGTATCTAGCACAGATACGCAGTATTTT.

V is TRBV4-1 and J is TRBJ1-5, with a possible D match to TRBD1 (5 bases). The CDR3 totals 14 residues. CDR1 MGHRA and CDR2 YSYEKL come from the germline V gene. The germline V and J ends were trimmed by 4 bases and 7 bases, with 14 bases remaining between them. The CDR3 here is CASSPTVFKQPQHF. CDR3 in DNA: TGCGCCAGCAGCCCGACAGTATTCAAGCAGCCCCAGCATTTT.

This clone has only one observation. The J gene is TRBJ1-1, the V gene TRBV7-2; D is ambiguous. Germline CDR1 reads SGHTA; CDR2 reads FQGNSA. The CDR3 runs to 14 residues. V dropped 1 base and J dropped 7 bases, with 13 bases sitting between them. CDR3 in amino acids: CASSLVAREREAFF. CDR3 bases: TGTGCCAGCAGCTTAGTTGCGAGGGAGCGTGAAGCTTTCTTT.

The chain employs TRBV6-6 and TRBJ2-2; D gene ambiguous. The germline CDR1 and CDR2 sequences are MNHNY and SVGAGI (reference sequence). Trimming left V 6 bases short and J 6 bases short, with 8 bases between. The CDR3 has 12 amino acids. The CDR3 loop reads CASSHVAGELFF. The CDR3 DNA reads as TGTGCCAGCAGCCACGTGGCCGGGGAGCTGTTTTTT.

The rearrangement links TRBV5-5 to TRBJ1-6; TRBD1 matches at 8 bases. V lost 2 bases, J lost 6 bases, and 7 bases stayed unmatched. The CDR3 sequence is 16 residues long. The germline V gene has CDR1 SGHKS and CDR2 YYEKEE (reference sequence). The CDR3 DNA reads as TGTGCCAGCAGCTTTCAGGGGGCTGTTAGTAATTCACCCCTCCACTTT. Translation: CASSFQGAVSNSPLHF.